The following is a T cell receptor beta chain sequence with its context. The sample belongs to a study of blood T cell repertoires in COVID-19. CDR3 length: 16 residues. Germline CDR1 reads SGHDT; CDR2 reads YYEEEE. Trimming removed 4 bases from V and 10 bases from J; junction bases left unmatched: 11. TCRdb keeps only in-frame clones here, not all; method: immunoSEQ multiplex PCR. The table includes more than 300,000 clones, around 87% detected once. The V call is TRBV5-6, the J call TRBJ2-1, with TRBD2 matching over 13 bases. The source material was peripheral blood. This TCR was recovered from a woman in her forties or fifties with COVID-19, enrolled during active disease. DNA of the CDR3: TGTGCCAGCAGCCAAAAAGGACTAGCGGGAGTACGGGAGCAGTTCTTC. It encodes CASSQKGLAGVREQFF.